The present T cell receptor beta chain was sequenced within a study of T cells expressing NK-cell markers. For the study at large: One of eight sequenced donors was HCMV-seronegative; the other seven were seropositive.

The germline V gene has CDR1 MDHEN and CDR2 SYDVKM. This CDR3 is built from 15 residues. A note on this clonotype: Its antigen is not known.

Overall study findings and caveats: HCMV specificity of expanded NKG2C+ T cell clones remained unclear. These same clonotypes (in several donors) also led the CD3+CD56-NKG2C+ fraction. In roughly six donors, dominant CD3+CD56+NKG2C+ clonotypes ranked among the top 10 CD8+ clonotypes.

TCRdb reprocessed the 5' RACE reads, keeping one entry per CDR3 protein, no DNA. The record lists 150,000 or so distinct CDR3 sequences, of which the ten most abundant hold over 35%. This chain uses TRBV28 with TRBJ2-3. The receptor was derived from a woman aged 45-65 years in good health. The sample consisted of blood T cells: a sorted CD56 or NKG2C T cell subset, CD4+ or CD8+ T cells, or bulk PBMC T cells (not recorded which). CDR3 in amino acids: CASSLAVTSTDTQYF. Drawing the rest from reference TRBV28 and TRBJ2-3, the complete variable domain is DVKVTQSSRYLVKRTGEKVFLECVQDMDHENMFWYRQDPGLGLRLIYFSYDVKMKEKGDIPEGYSVSREKKERFSLILESASTNQTSMYLCASSLAVTSTDTQYFGPGTRLTVL.